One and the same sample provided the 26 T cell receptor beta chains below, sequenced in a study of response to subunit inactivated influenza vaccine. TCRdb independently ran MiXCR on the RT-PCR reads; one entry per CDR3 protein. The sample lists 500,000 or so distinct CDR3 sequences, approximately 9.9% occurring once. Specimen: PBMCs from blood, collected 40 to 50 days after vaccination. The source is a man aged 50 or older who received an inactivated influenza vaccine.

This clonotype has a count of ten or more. The CDR3 sequence: CASSFLSPNQPQHF. CDR3 DNA: TGTGCCAGCAGTTTTCTGAGCCCGAATCAGCCCCAGCATTTT. The rearrangement uses TRBV12-3 or TRBV12-4 and TRBJ1-5; D gene uncertain. This CDR3 is built from 14 residues. Trimming pared 3 bases from V and 4 bases from J, leaving 10 bases between.

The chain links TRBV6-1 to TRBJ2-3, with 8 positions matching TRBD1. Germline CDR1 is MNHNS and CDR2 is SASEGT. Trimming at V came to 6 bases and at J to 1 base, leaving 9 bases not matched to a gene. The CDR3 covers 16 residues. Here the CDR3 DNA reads TGTGCCAGCAGCACCACCCAGGGGGCCCGCACAGATACGCAGTATTTT. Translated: CASSTTQGARTDTQYF.

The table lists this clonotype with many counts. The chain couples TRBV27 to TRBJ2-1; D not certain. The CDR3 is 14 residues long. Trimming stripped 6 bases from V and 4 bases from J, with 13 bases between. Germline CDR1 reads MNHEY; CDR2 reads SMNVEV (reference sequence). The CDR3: CASRPGTAYNEQFF. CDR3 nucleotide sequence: TGTGCCAGCAGACCCGGAACAGCTTACAATGAGCAGTTCTTC.

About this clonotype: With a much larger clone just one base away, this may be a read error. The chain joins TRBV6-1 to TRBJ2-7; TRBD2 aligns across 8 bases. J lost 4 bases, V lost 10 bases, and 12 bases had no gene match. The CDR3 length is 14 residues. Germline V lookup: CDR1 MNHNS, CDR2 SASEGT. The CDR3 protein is CAIASGRKGYEQYF. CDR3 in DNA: TGTGCCATCGCTAGCGGGCGAAAAGGTTACGAGCAGTACTTC.

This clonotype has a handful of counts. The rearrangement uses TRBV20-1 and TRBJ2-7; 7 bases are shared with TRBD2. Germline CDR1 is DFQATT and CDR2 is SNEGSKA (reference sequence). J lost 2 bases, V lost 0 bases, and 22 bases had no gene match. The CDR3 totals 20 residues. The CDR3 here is CSARDSDGGRHPPSPYEQYF. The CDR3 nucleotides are TGCAGTGCTAGAGATTCAGACGGGGGGAGGCACCCCCCCTCTCCCTACGAGCAGTACTTC.

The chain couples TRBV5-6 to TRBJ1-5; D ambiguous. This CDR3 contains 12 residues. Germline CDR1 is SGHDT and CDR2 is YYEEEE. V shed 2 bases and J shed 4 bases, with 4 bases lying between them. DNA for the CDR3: TGTGCCAGCAGCTTAAGGAATCAGCCCCAGCATTTT. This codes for CASSLRNQPQHF.

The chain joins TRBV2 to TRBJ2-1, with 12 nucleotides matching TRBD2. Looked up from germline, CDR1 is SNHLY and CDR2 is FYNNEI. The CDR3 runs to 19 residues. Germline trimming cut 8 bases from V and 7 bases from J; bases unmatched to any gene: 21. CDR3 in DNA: TGTGCCAGCCTCACATCAGGGGGCTCTAGCGGGAGGGCCTCAAATGAGCAGTTCTTC. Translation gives CASLTSGGSSGRASNEQFF.

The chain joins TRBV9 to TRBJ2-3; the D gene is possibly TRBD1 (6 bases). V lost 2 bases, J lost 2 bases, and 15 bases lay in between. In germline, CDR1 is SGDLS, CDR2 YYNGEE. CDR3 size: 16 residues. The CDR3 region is CASSVGTTLSTDTQYF. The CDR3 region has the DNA TGTGCCAGCAGCGTGGGGACAACGCTGTCCACAGATACGCAGTATTTT. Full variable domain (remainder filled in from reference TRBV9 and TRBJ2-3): DSGVTQTPKHLITATGQRVTLRCSPRSGDLSVYWYQQSLDQGLQFLIQYYNGEERAKGNILERFSAQQFPDLHSELNLSSLELGDSALYFCASSVGTTLSTDTQYFGPGTRLTVL.

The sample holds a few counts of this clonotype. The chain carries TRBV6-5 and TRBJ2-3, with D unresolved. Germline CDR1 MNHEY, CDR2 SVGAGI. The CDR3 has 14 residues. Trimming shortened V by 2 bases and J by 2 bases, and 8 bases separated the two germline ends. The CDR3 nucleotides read TGTGCCAGCAGTTACGACCGGATCACAGATACGCAGTATTTT. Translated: CASSYDRITDTQYF.

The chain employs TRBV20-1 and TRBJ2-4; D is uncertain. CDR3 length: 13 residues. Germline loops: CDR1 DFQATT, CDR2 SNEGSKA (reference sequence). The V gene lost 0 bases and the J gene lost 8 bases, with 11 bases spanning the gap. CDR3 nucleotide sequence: TGCAGTGCTAGAGATTTCGGAACGTACATTCAGTACTTC. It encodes CSARDFGTYIQYF.

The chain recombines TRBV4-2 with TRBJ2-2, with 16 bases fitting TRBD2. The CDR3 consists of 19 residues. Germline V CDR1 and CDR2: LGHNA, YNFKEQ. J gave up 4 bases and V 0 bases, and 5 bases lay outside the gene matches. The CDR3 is CASSQEGGLAGGLTGELFF. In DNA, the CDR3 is TGTGCCAGCAGCCAAGAAGGGGGACTAGCGGGAGGGCTCACCGGGGAGCTGTTTTTT.

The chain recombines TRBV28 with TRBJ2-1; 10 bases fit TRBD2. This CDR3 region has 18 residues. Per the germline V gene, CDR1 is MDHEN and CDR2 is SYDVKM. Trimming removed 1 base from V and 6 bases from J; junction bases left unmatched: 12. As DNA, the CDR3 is TGTGCCAGCAGTTTATTAACGCTAGCGGGAGCCCAAGGCAATGAGCAGTTCTTC. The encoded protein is CASSLLTLAGAQGNEQFF.

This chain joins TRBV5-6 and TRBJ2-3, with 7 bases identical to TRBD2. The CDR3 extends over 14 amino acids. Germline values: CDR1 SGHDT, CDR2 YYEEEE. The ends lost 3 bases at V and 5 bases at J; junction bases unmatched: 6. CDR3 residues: CASSSCTSVDTQYF. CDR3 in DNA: TGTGCCAGCAGCTCCTGTACTAGCGTAGATACGCAGTATTTT.

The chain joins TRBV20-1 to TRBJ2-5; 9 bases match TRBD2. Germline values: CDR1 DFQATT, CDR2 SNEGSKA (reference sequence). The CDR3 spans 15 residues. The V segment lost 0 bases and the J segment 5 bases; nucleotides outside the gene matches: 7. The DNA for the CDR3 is TGCAGTGCTAGAGATTACCTAGCGGGGATGGAGACCCAGTACTTC. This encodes CSARDYLAGMETQYF.

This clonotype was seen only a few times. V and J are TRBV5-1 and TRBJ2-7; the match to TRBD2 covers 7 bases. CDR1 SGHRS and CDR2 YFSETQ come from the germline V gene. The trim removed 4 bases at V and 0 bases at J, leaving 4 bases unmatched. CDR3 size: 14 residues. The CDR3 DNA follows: TGCGCCAGCAGCCGGGACTACTACTCCTACGAGCAGTACTTC. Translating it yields CASSRDYYSYEQYF.

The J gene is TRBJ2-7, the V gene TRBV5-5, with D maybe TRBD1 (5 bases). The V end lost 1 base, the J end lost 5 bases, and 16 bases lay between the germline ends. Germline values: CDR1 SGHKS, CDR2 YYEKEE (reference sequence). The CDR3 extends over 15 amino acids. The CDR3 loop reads CASSLSSREYHEQYF. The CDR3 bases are TGTGCCAGCAGCTTGAGTTCCAGGGAATACCACGAGCAGTACTTC.

CDR3 loop: CSVEQGLMGQGGQETQYF. The CDR3, as DNA: TGCAGCGTTGAACAAGGACTTATGGGACAGGGTGGCCAAGAGACCCAGTACTTC. The rearrangement joins TRBV29-1 to TRBJ2-5; TRBD1 matches at 9 bases. CDR1 and CDR2 (germline): SQVTM, ANQGSEA. The CDR3 is made up of 18 amino acids. Unmatched junction bases numbered 14, after V lost 2 bases and J lost 1 base.

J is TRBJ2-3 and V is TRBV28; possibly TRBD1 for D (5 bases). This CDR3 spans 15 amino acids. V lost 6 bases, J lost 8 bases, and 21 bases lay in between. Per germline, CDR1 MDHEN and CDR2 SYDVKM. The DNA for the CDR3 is TGTGCCAGCAGCCTGGGGTCCACAGGAGTAGCTACGCAGTATTTT. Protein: CASSLGSTGVATQYF.

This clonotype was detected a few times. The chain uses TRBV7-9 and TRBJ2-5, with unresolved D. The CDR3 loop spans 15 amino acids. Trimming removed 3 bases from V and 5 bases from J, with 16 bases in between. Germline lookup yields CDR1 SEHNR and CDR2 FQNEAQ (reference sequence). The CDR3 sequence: CASSFPRRIGETQYF. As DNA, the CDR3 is TGTGCCAGCAGCTTTCCCCGAAGGATTGGGGAGACCCAGTACTTC. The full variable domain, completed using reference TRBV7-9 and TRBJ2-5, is DTGVSQNPRHKITKRGQNVTFRCDPISEHNRLYWYRQTLGQGPEFLTYFQNEAQLEKSRLLSDRFSAERPKGSFSTLEIQRTEQGDSAMYLCASSFPRRIGETQYFGPGTRLLVL.

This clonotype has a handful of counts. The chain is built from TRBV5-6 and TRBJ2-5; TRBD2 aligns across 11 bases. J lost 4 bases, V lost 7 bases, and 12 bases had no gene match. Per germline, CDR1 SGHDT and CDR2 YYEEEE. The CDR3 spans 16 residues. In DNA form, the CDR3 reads TGTGCCAGCTCCACCTTAGCGGGGGGGCTTCCAGAGACCCAGTACTTC. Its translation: CASSTLAGGLPETQYF.

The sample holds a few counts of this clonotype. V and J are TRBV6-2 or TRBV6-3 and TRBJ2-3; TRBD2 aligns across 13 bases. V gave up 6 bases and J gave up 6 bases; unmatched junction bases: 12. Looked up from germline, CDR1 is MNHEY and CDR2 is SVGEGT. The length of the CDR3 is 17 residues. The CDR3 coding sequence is TGTGCCAGCAGCCTCGGACTAGCGGGAGCCGTCAGGGATACGCAGTATTTT. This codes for CASSLGLAGAVRDTQYF.

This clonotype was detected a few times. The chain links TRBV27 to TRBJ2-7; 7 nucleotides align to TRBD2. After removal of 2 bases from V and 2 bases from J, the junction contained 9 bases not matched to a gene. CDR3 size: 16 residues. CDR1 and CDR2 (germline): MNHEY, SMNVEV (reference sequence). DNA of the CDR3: TGTGCCAGCAGTTTAGGCGCGGGAGACCTAACCTACGAGCAGTACTTC. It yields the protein CASSLGAGDLTYEQYF.

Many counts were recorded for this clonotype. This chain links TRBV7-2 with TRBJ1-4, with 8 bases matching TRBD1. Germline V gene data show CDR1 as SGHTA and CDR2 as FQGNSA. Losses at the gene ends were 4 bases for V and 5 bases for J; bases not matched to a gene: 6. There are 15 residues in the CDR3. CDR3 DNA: TGTGCCAGCAGCTCCCCCAGGGGGCAGAATGAAAAACTGTTTTTT. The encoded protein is CASSSPRGQNEKLFF.

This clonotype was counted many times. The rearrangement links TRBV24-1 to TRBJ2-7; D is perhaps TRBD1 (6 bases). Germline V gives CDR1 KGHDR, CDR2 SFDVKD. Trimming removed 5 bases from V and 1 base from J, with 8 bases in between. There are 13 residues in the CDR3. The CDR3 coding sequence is TGTGCCACCAGTGGCACAGGGTCCTACGAGCAGTACTTC. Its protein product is CATSGTGSYEQYF.

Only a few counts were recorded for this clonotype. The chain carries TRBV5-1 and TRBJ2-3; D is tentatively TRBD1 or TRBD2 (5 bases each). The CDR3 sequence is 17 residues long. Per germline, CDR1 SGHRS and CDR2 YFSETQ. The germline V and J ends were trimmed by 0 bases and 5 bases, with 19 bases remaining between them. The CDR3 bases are TGCGCCAGCAGCTTGGCCCGGGGCTCTCGGGGCCAAGATACGCAGTATTTT. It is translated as CASSLARGSRGQDTQYF.

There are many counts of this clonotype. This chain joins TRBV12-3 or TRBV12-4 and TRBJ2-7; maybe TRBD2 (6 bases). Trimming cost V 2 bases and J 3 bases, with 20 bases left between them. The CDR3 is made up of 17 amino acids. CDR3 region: CASSLRLGRGGNYEQYF. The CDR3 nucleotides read TGTGCCAGCAGTTTACGTCTTGGGCGGGGTGGGAACTACGAGCAGTACTTC.